This T cell receptor beta chain stems from a study of CD4 T cells in relation to SARS-CoV-2 and coronaviruses (dated by TCRdb to 2020 to 2023). Some background on the complete study: Shared crossreactive spike epitopes were mapped to their HLA restriction using patient-derived lymphoblastoid cell lines. The study assessed, at the TCR clonotype level, memory CD4+ T cell crossreactivity between SARS-CoV-2 and common cold coronavirus spike proteins. The Adaptive Biotechnologies TCR-sequencing kit was used for samples from a few pre-COVID donors and for the naive versus memory experiments, whereas the other data were Illumina-based. A different, Illumina-based TCR-beta assay was used to sequence expansion assays from other donors in the study. The full study reports these points: Memory CD4+ clonotypes crossrecognizing SARS-CoV-2 and at least one common cold coronavirus spike were found in 55% to 75% of donors. Naive versus memory sequencing indicated that memory recall responses, rather than primary responses primed during culture, are detected by the assay. The study was limited by small numbers of patients and tested TCRs. No donor contributed both pre-pandemic and post-infection samples, which limited tracing the source of pre-existing responses. Since the crossreactivity analysis centred on spike protein, crossreactivity against other viral proteins was not assessed. Crossreactive clones showed significantly weaker SARS-CoV-2-driven expansion than monoreactive clones, consistent with antigenic imprinting.

In regard to this clone: The antigen this receptor binds is unknown. The input lacks base qualities; no much larger clone sits a single base away.

DNA from uncultured naive and memory CD4+ T cells underwent immunoSEQ TCR-beta sequencing at deep resolution. The paper's processing steps were these. Preprocessing removed nonproductive sequences and CDR3s not starting with C, not ending with F or W, or shorter than 7 amino acids. Cultured and uncultured naive and memory CD4+ repertoires were searched for previously identified spike- and CEF-reactive CDR3s. CDR3 homology was quantified as pairwise Levenshtein distance, calculated with the stringdist R package after three terminal residues were trimmed from each end. This immuneACCESS table, as held by TCRdb, lists in-frame sequences with V and J called but not all clones. Of the missing ones, under half trace to an unresolved V gene in checked studies; the others have no known cause. Clonal size and the V and J genes are those of that table, whereas D and trimming came from the DNA. The sample table records 65,000 or so clones; about 95% of these occur just once. The leading ten clones occupy approximately 0.15% of the sample.

CD4+ T cells from unexposed donors were collected before the COVID-19 pandemic (2011-2018). Naive and memory CD4+ T cells were separated from cryopreserved PBMCs by CD4 enrichment followed by EasySep naive CD4+ T cell enrichment. The leukapheresis product for the unexposed donors was obtained through commercial purchase. Ficoll-Paque PLUS gradient centrifugation was used to isolate PBMCs from either whole blood or leukapheresis product. PBMCs were either cryopreserved at -140°C or used fresh in the expansion assay. The QIAamp Micro DNA Kit was used to extract genomic DNA from the CD4+ T cells. As encoded in the germline V gene, CDR1 is KGHSH while CDR2 is LQKENI. V is pared back by 3 bases and J by 1 base, with 15 bases lying between the germline termini. The CDR3 has 16 amino acids, counting the end cysteine and phenylalanine. Only the CDR3 portion is preserved as DNA: 48 bases, with reading frame beginning at the first base.

This receptor was taken from a human donor in good health. The chain is assembled from TRBV18 and TRBJ1-1, with the identity of the D gene unclear. Sequencing was carried out using naive CD4+ T cells from PBMCs. Read against the paper, the sample's cell subset or site label means: naive CD4+ T cells isolated by negative enrichment. The CDR3 reads as follows: CASSPTVPTGNTEAFF. The nucleotide sequence is TGTGCCAGCTCACCCACAGTCCCGACCGGGAACACTGAAGCTTTCTTT.